Presented here are 20 T cell receptor beta chains from one specimen sequenced in a study of T-cell reconstitution after alpha-beta-depleted transplantation in children. Preparation of the TCRbeta library used unique molecular identifiers. From the PCR reads, TCRdb called clonotypes with MiXCR, one entry per CDR3 protein. The table shows 100,000 to 120,000 distinct CDR3 sequences, with around a tenth occurring only once. The sequencing here drew on PBMCs from the stem cell graft donor, taken from the stem cell graft. These receptors all stem from a human donor who donated a stem cell graft to a child with acute lymphoblastic leukemia.

This clonotype was counted ten times or more. The gene calls are TRBV11-3 and TRBJ2-2; possibly TRBD1 or TRBD2 for D (5 bases each). There are 15 residues in the CDR3. Trimming removed 5 bases from V and 4 bases from J, with 14 bases in between. CDR1 SGHNT and CDR2 YENEEA come from the germline V gene. The chain's CDR3 is CASSQGPIPTGELFF. CDR3 in DNA: TGTGCCAGCAGCCAGGGACCGATTCCCACCGGGGAGCTGTTTTTT.

As concerns this clonotype: One base away lies a much larger clone, so this may be a sequencing read error. This chain joins TRBV7-9 and TRBJ2-1, with D hard to call. Germline CDR1 is SEHNR and CDR2 is FQNEAQ (reference sequence). The CDR3 loop spans 15 amino acids. Between the trimmed V and J ends, which lost 5 bases and 8 bases, there was a span of 19 bases. As DNA, the CDR3 is TGTGCCAGCAGCAATACCTCAGGCGTCTGGGATGAGCAGTTCTTC. Translating it yields CASSNTSGVWDEQFF.

In this sample, this clonotype turned up many times. This chain links TRBV7-2 with TRBJ2-4, with a tentative D call TRBD2 (6 bases). V lost 3 bases and J 8 bases, leaving 20 bases between the germline ends. The CDR3 extends over 16 amino acids. CDR1 is SGHTA, CDR2 FQGNSA, per germline. CDR3 DNA sequence: TGTGCCAGCAGCTTCGGCCCTACGGGAGCTTGGGACATTCAGTACTTC. The encoded protein is CASSFGPTGAWDIQYF.

This clonotype was seen repeatedly, ten times or more. The rearrangement uses TRBV12-3 or TRBV12-4 and TRBJ1-5; possibly TRBD1 for D (6 bases). CDR3 size: 15 residues. V gave up 6 bases and J gave up 2 bases, with 14 bases separating them. The CDR3 coding sequence is TGTGCCAGCAGGTTTGGGGGGCGCGGCAATCAGCCCCAGCATTTT. Translating it yields CASRFGGRGNQPQHF.

This clonotype turned up a few times. This chain joins TRBV5-1 and TRBJ2-5, with TRBD2 matching over 7 bases. V gave up 4 bases and J gave up 3 bases; unmatched junction bases: 9. The germline V gene has CDR1 SGHRS and CDR2 YFSETQ. The CDR3 covers 15 residues. Written as DNA, the CDR3 is TGCGCCAGCAGCCCCCGGGACTATGAGGAAGAGACCCAGTACTTC. This gives the protein CASSPRDYEEETQYF.

V usage is TRBV6-5 and J usage is TRBJ1-5; TRBD1 agrees at 11 bases. The CDR3 runs 16 residues. The germline V gene has CDR1 MNHEY and CDR2 SVGAGI. The V segment lost 4 bases and the J segment 4 bases; nucleotides outside the gene matches: 6. DNA for the CDR3: TGTGCCAGCAGTTCCCCGGACAGGGGGCCTAATCAGCCCCAGCATTTT. It is translated as CASSSPDRGPNQPQHF.

The table lists this clonotype with many counts. DNA of the CDR3: TGCAGTGCGTCGACTAGCGGGGGGATCACAGATACGCAGTATTTT. Translated, it gives CSASTSGGITDTQYF. The V call is TRBV20-1, the J call TRBJ2-3, with 13 positions matching TRBD2. The CDR3 extends over 15 amino acids. With 6 bases clipped from V and 2 bases from J, the junction kept 5 bases outside the gene matches. Germline V lookup: CDR1 DFQATT, CDR2 SNEGSKA (reference sequence).

This clonotype was seen many times. V and J are TRBV24-1 and TRBJ2-7; TRBD1 matches at 8 bases. CDR3 length equals 17 residues. Unmatched junction bases numbered 19, after V lost 10 bases and J lost 3 bases. In germline, CDR1 is KGHDR, CDR2 SFDVKD. CDR3 sequence reads: CATASKSGDRNHYEQYF. In DNA, the CDR3 is TGTGCCACAGCCTCGAAATCTGGGGACAGGAATCACTACGAGCAGTACTTC.

This clonotype was seen ten or more times. The rearrangement links TRBV6-2 or TRBV6-3 to TRBJ2-7; 11 positions agree with TRBD2. J lost 2 bases, V lost 4 bases, and 10 bases had no gene match. The CDR3 has 17 residues. The germline V gene encodes CDR1 MNHEY and CDR2 SVGEGT. The CDR3 sequence: CASSSNLGLAGTYEQYF. CDR3 nucleotides: TGTGCCAGCAGTTCAAACCTTGGACTAGCGGGTACCTACGAGCAGTACTTC.

This clonotype was counted ten times or more. The CDR3 DNA is TGCAGTGCTAGAGATCAAGTTTACGAGCAGTACTTC. It encodes CSARDQVYEQYF. This sequence joins TRBV20-1 and TRBJ2-7; D not certain. The CDR3 length is 12 residues. The ends were cut back, 0 bases at V and 4 bases at J, with 7 bases in the middle. Germline-derived CDR1 and CDR2 are DFQATT and SNEGSKA (reference sequence).

This clonotype was recorded at least ten times. The chain is built from TRBV2 and TRBJ2-3, with 9 nucleotides matching TRBD1. The J segment lost 4 bases and the V segment lost 5 bases, leaving 7 bases of the junction unmatched. Germline lookup yields CDR1 SNHLY and CDR2 FYNNEI. This CDR3 is built from 15 residues. CDR3 protein: CASSPRTGASDTQYF. In DNA, the CDR3 is TGTGCCAGCAGTCCCCGGACAGGGGCCTCAGATACGCAGTATTTT.

This clonotype occurred many times. This sequence joins TRBV15 and TRBJ2-5; no firm D call. Per germline, CDR1 LNHNV and CDR2 YYDKDF (reference sequence). The CDR3 sequence is 15 residues long. The ends were cut back, 8 bases at V and 5 bases at J, with 21 bases in the middle. CDR3 coding DNA: TGTGCCACCTCAAAACAGAGGTCACCTATGGAGACCCAGTACTTC. This codes for CATSKQRSPMETQYF.

The chain carries TRBV5-6 and TRBJ1-3; no reliable D call. CDR3 size: 16 residues. Germline loops: CDR1 SGHDT, CDR2 YYEEEE. V gave up 1 base and J gave up 0 bases, with 11 bases separating them. CDR3 bases: TGTGCCAGCAGCTTGTACGGGGATCTCTCTGGAAACACCATATATTTT. Protein product: CASSLYGDLSGNTIYF.

This clonotype was seen ten or more times. One junction end does not reproduce the germline sequence, and a read error may be involved. The V gene is TRBV10-3, the J gene TRBJ2-3; tentative D call: TRBD2 (5 bases). CDR1 and CDR2 (germline): ENHRY, SYGVKD. This CDR3 has 16 residues. The CDR3 nucleotides read TGTGCCATCAGACCCGACCAGTTTGACTACACAGATACGCAGTACTTT. This encodes CAIRPDQFDYTDTQYF.

This clonotype has ten or more counts. V gene TRBV29-1 combines with J gene TRBJ2-7, with D perhaps matching TRBD1 or TRBD2 (5 bases each). Trimming took off 7 bases at V and 3 bases at J, with 10 bases between the two ends. CDR1 SQVTM and CDR2 ANQGSEA come from the germline V gene. The CDR3 loop spans 11 amino acids. The CDR3 DNA reads as TGCAGCGGAGGGGACGACTACGAGCAGTACTTC. Protein sequence: CSGGDDYEQYF.

The rearrangement links TRBV6-5 to TRBJ2-7; D possibly corresponds to TRBD2 (5 bases). This CDR3 spans 16 amino acids. V lost 2 bases, J lost 2 bases, and 16 bases lay in between. Germline CDR1 is MNHEY and CDR2 is SVGAGI. Here the CDR3 reads CASSYPPSGRAYEQYF. The DNA of the CDR3 is TGTGCCAGCAGTTACCCACCCAGCGGTCGGGCCTACGAGCAGTACTTC.

This clonotype was found many times. The chain couples TRBV25-1 to TRBJ2-7; 9 bases are shared with TRBD2. This CDR3 is built from 15 residues. CDR1 and CDR2 (germline): MGHDK, SYGVNS. V lost 1 base to trimming and J lost 2 bases; unmatched junction nucleotides: 3. The DNA for the CDR3 is TGTGCCAGCAGTGAATGGGCGGGAGGGCCCTACGAGCAGTACTTC. Residues: CASSEWAGGPYEQYF.

This clonotype was recorded many times. CDR3 nucleotides: TGTGCCAGCAGCGACAGGGGGGGTGGGATCGAGCAGTACTTC. Translation: CASSDRGGGIEQYF. The gene calls are TRBV7-2 and TRBJ2-7; TRBD1 agrees at 9 bases. CDR1 is SGHTA and CDR2 is FQGNSA in the germline V gene. The CDR3 totals 14 residues. Losses at the gene ends were 5 bases for V and 6 bases for J; bases not matched to a gene: 8.

This clonotype was observed a few times. The chain links TRBV4-3 to TRBJ2-5; 13 bases match TRBD2. Germline trimming cut 1 base from V and 2 bases from J; bases unmatched to any gene: 4. Looked up from germline, CDR1 is LGHNA and CDR2 is YSLEER. The CDR3 contains 17 residues. The CDR3 nucleotides are TGCGCCAGCAGCCAAGGACTAGCGGGGGGCTCACAAGAGACCCAGTACTTC. It codes for CASSQGLAGGSQETQYF.

The sample holds many counts of this clonotype. The chain recombines TRBV20-1 with TRBJ2-3, with D hard to call. This CDR3 has 11 amino acids. The ends were cut back, 0 bases at V and 12 bases at J, with 10 bases in the middle. Looked up from germline, CDR1 is DFQATT and CDR2 is SNEGSKA (reference sequence). The CDR3: CSARESLLQYF. As DNA, the CDR3 is TGCAGTGCTAGAGAGTCCCTGCTTCAGTATTTT.